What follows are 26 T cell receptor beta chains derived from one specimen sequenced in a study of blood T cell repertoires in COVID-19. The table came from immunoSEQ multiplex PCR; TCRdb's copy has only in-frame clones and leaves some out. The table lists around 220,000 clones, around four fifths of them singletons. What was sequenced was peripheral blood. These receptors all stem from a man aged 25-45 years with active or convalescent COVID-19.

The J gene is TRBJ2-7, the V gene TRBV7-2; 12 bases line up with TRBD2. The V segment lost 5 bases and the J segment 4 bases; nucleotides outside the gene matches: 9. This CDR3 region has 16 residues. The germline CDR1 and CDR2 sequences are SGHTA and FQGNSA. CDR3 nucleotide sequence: TGTGCCAGCAGCCCCGCTGGACTAGCGGGATCATACGAGCAGTACTTC. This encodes CASSPAGLAGSYEQYF.

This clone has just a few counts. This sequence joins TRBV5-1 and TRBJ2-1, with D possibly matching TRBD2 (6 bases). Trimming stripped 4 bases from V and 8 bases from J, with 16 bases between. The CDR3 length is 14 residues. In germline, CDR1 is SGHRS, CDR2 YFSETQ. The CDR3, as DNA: TGCGCCAGCAGCCAACCTTCTAGCGCTGATGAGCAGTTCTTC. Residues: CASSQPSSADEQFF.

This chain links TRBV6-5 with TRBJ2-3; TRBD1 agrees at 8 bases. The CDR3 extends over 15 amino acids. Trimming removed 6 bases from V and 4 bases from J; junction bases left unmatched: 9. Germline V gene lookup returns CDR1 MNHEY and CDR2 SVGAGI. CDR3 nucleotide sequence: TGTGCCAGCAGAGTCCGGACAGGGTTGCCAGATACGCAGTATTTT. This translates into CASRVRTGLPDTQYF.

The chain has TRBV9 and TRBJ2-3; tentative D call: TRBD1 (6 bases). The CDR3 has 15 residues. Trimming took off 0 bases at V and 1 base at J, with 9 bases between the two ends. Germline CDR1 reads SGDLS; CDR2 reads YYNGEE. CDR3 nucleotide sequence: TGTGCCAGCAGCGTAGCGGCAGGGGGCACAGATACGCAGTATTTT. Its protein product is CASSVAAGGTDTQYF.

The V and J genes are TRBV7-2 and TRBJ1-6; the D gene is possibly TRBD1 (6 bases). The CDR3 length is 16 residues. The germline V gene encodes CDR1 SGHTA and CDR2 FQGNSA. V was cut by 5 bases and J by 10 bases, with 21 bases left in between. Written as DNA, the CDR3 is TGTGCCAGCAGCACCCCGGACAGCCCTTATGGGTCACCCCTCCACTTT. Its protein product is CASSTPDSPYGSPLHF.

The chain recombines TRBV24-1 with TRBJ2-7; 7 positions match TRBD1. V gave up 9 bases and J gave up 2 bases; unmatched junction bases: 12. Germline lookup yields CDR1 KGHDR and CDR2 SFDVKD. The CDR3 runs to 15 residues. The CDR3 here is CATSEPGQYAYEQYF. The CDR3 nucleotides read TGTGCCACCTCTGAGCCGGGACAGTACGCCTACGAGCAGTACTTC.

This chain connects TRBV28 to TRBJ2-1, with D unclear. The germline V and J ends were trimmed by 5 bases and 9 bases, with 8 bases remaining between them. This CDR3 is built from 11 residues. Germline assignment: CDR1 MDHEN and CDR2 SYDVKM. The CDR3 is CASSRVLEQFF. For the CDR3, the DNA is TGTGCCAGCAGTCGGGTACTTGAGCAGTTCTTC.

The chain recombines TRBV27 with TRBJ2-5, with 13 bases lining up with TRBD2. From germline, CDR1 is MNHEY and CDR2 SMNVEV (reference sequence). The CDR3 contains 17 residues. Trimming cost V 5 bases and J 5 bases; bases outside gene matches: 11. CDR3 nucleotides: TGTGCCAGCAGTAACGGACTAGCGGGAGCCCCCCGTGAGACCCAGTACTTC. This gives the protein CASSNGLAGAPRETQYF.

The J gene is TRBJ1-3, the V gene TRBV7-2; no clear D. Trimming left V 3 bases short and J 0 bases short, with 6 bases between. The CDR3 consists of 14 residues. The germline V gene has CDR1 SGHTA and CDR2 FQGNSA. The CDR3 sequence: CASSLAYSGNTIYF. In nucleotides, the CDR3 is TGTGCCAGCAGCTTGGCTTACTCTGGAAACACCATATATTTT.

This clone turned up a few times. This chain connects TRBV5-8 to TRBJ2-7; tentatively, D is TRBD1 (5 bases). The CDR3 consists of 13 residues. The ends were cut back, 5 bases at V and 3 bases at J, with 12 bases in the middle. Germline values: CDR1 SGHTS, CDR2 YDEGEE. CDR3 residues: CASSRRAFYEQYF. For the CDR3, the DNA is TGTGCCAGCAGTCGCAGGGCTTTCTACGAGCAGTACTTC.

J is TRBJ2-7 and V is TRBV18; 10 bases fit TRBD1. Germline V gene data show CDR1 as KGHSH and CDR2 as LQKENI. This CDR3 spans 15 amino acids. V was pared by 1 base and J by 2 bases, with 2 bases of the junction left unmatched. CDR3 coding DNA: TGTGCCAGCTCACCACAGGGACAGGGGACCTACGAGCAGTACTTC. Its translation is CASSPQGQGTYEQYF.

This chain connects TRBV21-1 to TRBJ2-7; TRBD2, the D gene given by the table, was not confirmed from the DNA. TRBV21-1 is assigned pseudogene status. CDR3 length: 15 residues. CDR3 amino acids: CASSPSGTSGYEQYF. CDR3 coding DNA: TGTGCCAGCAGCCCCAGCGGGACTAGCGGGTACGAGCAGTACTTC.

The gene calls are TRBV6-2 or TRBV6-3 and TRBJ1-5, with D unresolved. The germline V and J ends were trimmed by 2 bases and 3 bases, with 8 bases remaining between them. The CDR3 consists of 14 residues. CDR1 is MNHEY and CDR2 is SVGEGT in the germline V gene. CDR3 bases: TGTGCCAGCAGTTACACACAGCACAATCAGCCCCAGCATTTT. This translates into CASSYTQHNQPQHF.

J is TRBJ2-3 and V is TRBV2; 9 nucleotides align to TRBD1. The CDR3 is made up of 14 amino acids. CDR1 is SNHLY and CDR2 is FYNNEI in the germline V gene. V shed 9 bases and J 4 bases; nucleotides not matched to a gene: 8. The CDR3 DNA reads TGTGCCAGTCGACCGGGACAGGGTGCAGATACGCAGTATTTT. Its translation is CASRPGQGADTQYF.

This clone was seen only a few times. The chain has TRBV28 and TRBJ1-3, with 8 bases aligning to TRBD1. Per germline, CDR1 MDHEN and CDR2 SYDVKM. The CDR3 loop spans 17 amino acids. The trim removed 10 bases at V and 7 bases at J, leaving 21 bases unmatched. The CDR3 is CATIPYQGQGGRNTIYF. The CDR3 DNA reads TGTGCCACAATCCCATACCAAGGACAGGGAGGACGGAACACCATATATTTT.

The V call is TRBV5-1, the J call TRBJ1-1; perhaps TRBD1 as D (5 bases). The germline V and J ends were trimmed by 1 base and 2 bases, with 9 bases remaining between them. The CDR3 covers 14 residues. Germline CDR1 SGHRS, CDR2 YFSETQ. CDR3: CASSLTTANTEAFF. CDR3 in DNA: TGCGCCAGCAGCTTGACGACAGCAAACACTGAAGCTTTCTTT.

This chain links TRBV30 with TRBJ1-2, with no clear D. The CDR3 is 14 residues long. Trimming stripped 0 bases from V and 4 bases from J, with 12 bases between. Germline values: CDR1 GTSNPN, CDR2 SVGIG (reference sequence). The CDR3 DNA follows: TGTGCCTGGAGTGTGTTACATGCCTCCTATGGCTACACCTTC. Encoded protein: CAWSVLHASYGYTF. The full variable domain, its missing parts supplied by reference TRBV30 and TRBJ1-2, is SQTIHQWPATLVQPVGSPLSLECTVEGTSNPNLYWYRQAAGRGLQLLFYSVGIGQISSEVPQNLSASRPQDRQFILSSKKLLLSDSGFYLCAWSVLHASYGYTFGSGTRLTVV.

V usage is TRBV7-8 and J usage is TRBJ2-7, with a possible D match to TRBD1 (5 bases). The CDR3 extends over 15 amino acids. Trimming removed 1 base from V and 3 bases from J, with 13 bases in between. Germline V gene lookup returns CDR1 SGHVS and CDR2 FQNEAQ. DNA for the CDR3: TGTGCCAGCAGCTTAGGTGGGGCTGGGGACTACGAGCAGTACTTC. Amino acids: CASSLGGAGDYEQYF.

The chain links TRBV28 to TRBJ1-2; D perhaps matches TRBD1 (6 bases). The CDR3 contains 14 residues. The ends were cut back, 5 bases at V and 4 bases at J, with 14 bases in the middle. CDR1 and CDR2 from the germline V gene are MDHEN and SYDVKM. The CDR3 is CASSLPGDIYGYTF. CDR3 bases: TGTGCCAGCAGTCTGCCAGGGGACATCTATGGCTACACCTTC.

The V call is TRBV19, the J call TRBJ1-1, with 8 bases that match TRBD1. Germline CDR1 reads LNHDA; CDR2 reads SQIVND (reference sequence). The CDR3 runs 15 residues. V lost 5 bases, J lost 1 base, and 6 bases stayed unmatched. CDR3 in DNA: TGTGCCAGTAGTCGGCAGGGGGCGACGAACACTGAAGCTTTCTTT. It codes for CASSRQGATNTEAFF.

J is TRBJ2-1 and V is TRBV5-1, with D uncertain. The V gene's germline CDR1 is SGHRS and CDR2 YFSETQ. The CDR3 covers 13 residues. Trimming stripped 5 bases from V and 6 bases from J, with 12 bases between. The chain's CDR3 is CASSPLPGNEQFF. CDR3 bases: TGCGCCAGCAGTCCCCTCCCGGGCAATGAGCAGTTCTTC.

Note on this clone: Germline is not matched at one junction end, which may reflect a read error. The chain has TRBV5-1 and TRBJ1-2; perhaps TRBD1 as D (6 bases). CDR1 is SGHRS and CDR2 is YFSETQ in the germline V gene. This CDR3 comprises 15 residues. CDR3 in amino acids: CASTLGTQLRYGYTF. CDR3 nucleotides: TGCGCCAGCACCTTGGGGACACAATTACGCTATGGCTACACCTTC.

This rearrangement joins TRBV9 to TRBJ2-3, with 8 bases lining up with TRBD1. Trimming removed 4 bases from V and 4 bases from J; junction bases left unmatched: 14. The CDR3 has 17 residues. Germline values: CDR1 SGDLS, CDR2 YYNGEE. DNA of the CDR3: TGTGCCAGCAGCTCCCAAGGACAGGGAGTGGGGGCAGATACGCAGTATTTT. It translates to CASSSQGQGVGADTQYF.

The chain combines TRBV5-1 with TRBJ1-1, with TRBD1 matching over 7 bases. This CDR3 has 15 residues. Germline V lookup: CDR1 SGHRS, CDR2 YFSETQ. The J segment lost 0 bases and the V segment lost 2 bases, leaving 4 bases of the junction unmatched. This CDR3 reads CASSLDRVMNTEAFF. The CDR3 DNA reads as TGCGCCAGCAGCTTAGACAGGGTCATGAACACTGAAGCTTTCTTT.

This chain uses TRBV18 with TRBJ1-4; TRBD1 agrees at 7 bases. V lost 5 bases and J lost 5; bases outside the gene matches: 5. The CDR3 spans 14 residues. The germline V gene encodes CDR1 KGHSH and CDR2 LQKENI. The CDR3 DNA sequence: TGTGCCAGCTCAGTGACAGGGTCCAATGAAAAACTGTTTTTT. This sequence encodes CASSVTGSNEKLFF.

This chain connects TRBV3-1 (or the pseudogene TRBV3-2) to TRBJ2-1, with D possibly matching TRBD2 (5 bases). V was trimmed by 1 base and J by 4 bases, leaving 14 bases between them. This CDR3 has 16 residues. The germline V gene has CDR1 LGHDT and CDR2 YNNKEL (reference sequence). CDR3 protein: CASSQVVAGKYNEQFF. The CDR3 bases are TGTGCCAGCAGCCAAGTTGTTGCGGGCAAATACAATGAGCAGTTCTTC.